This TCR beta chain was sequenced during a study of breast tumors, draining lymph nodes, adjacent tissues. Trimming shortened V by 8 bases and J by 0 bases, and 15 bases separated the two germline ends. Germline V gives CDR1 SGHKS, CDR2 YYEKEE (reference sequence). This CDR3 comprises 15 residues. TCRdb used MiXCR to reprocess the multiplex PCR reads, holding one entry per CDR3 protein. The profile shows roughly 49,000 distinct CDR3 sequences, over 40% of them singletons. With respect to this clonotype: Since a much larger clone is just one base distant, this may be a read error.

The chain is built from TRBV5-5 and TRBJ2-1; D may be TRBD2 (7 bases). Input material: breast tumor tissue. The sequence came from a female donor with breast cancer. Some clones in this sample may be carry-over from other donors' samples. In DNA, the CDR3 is TGTGCCAGTCAGAGGGGGGGAACCTCCTACAATGAGCAGTTCTTC. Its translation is CASQRGGTSYNEQFF. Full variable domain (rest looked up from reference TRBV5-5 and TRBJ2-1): DAGVTQSPTHLIKTRGQQVTLRCSPISGHKSVSWYQQVLGQGPQFIFQYYEKEERGRGNFPDRFSARQFPNYSSELNVNALLLGDSALYLCASQRGGTSYNEQFFGPGTRLTVL.